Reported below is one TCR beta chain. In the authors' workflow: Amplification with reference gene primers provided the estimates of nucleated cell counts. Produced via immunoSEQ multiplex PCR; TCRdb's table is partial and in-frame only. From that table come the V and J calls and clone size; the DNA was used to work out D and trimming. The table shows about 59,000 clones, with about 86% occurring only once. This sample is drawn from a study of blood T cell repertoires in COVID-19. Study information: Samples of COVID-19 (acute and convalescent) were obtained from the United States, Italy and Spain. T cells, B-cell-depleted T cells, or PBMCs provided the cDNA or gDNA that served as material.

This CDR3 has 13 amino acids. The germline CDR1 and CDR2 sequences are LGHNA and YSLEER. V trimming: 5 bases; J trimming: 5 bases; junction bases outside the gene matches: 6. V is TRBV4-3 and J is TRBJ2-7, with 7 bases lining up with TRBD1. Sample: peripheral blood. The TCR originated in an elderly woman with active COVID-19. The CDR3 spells CASSSGTDHEQYF. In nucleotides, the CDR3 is TGCGCCAGCAGCTCAGGGACAGACCACGAGCAGTACTTC.